The subject of this entry is one T cell receptor beta chain. Its antigen remains unknown. These data belong to a study of cytomegalovirus exposure and HLA in healthy donors. The CDR3 runs 16 residues. Germline loops: CDR1 MGHRA, CDR2 YSYEKL. J was trimmed by 3 bases and V by 4 bases; bases with no gene match: 8. Use of 60 Vbeta and 13 Jbeta primers characterized the PCR. Generated by immunoSEQ multiplex PCR, the TCRdb table keeps only in-frame clones and is missing some. The repertoire has under 150,000 clones, about 84% of them found once; the top ten carry 3% to 3.5%. Regarding the study as a whole: Within the data, a cluster of highly shared sequence variants was likely a sequencing artifact. The number of N-insertions in an Asian-associated ancestry cluster was reportedly below the approximately 680-donor mean in a later analysis. Presence/absence analyses assumed roughly uniform sequencing depth across donors.

This TCR came from a male donor in good health and CMV-seronegative. The rearrangement joins TRBV4-1 to TRBJ2-7; 11 bases map to TRBD2. The sequencing input was PBMCs. The CDR3 nucleotides read TGCGCCAGCAGCCTGACCGGGACTAGCGGACTCTACGAGCAGTACTTC. Translation: CASSLTGTSGLYEQYF.